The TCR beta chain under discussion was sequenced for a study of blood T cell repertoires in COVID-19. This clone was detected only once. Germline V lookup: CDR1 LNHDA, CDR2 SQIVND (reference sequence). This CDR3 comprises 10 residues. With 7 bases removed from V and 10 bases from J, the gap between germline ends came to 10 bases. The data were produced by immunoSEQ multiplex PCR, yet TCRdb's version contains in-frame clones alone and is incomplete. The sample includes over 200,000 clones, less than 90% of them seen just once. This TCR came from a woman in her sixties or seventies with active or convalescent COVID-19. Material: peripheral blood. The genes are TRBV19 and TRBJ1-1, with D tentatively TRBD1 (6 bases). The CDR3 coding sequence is TGTGCCAGTAAGGGCAGGGGAGCTTTCTTT. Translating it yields CASKGRGAFF.